The present T cell receptor beta chain was sequenced within a study of blood T cell repertoires in COVID-19. Across the whole study: Acute and convalescent COVID-19 specimens originated in the United States, Italy and Spain.

As processed by the authors: The authors estimated nucleated cell counts from reference gene primer amplification. Only in-frame clones appear in the TCRdb table, and some are missing; sequencing was by immunoSEQ multiplex PCR. V, J and clone size are taken as reported in that table, and D and trimming were inferred from the DNA itself. This repertoire shows roughly 240,000 clones, roughly 85% found once; its top ten account for roughly 5.3%. The sequenced sample was peripheral blood. The source of this sequence is a man in his forties or fifties with COVID-19, enrolled during active disease.

DNA for the CDR3: TGTGCCAGCAGTGCTAGCGGGGGGAAGGGTGAGCAGTTCTTC. Encoded protein: CASSASGGKGEQFF. The chain recombines TRBV6-2 or TRBV6-3 with TRBJ2-1, with 11 bases matching TRBD2. The CDR3 covers 14 residues. Trimming at V came to 5 bases and at J to 9 bases, leaving 6 bases not matched to a gene. Per the germline V gene, CDR1 is MNHEY and CDR2 is SVGEGT.